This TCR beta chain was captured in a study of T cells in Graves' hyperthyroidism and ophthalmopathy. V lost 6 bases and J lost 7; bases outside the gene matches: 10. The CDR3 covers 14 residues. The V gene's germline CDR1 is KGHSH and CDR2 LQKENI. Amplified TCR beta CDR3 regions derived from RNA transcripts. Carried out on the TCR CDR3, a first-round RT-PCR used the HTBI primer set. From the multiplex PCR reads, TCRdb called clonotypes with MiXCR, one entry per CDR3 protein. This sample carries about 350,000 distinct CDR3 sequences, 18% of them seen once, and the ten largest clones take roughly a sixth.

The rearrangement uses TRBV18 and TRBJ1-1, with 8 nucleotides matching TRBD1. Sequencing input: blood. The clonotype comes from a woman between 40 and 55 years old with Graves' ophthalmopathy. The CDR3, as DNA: TGTGCCAGCTCGCCTCCGGGGACAGGAAATGAAGCTTTCTTT. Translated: CASSPPGTGNEAFF.